Below are 32 T cell receptor beta chains sequenced from a single sample in a study of blood T cell repertoires in COVID-19. The assay was immunoSEQ multiplex PCR, and TCRdb's table has in-frame clones only and misses some. The table records some 220,000 clones, around 85% of them present only once. The sequenced material came from peripheral blood. Every receptor here comes from a man aged 50-59 years with COVID-19, enrolled during active disease.

The chain combines TRBV4-3 with TRBJ2-5; 9 bases align to TRBD2. The V and J ends lost 0 bases and 5 bases, in that order; junction bases with no gene match: 7. CDR3 length: 16 amino acids. In germline, CDR1 is LGHNA, CDR2 YSLEER. CDR3 sequence: CASSQDPAGGRETQYF. CDR3 bases: TGCGCCAGCAGCCAAGACCCAGCGGGGGGCCGGGAGACCCAGTACTTC.

In its sample, this clone was seen once. The CDR3 DNA sequence: TGTGCCAGCAGCCATTCCAGGGGCCGGTTCCCCTACGAGCAGTACTTC. This sequence encodes CASSHSRGRFPYEQYF. V and J are TRBV3-1 (or the pseudogene TRBV3-2) and TRBJ2-7, with D perhaps TRBD1 (6 bases). The CDR3 is 16 amino acids. Germline V gene sequence: CDR1 LGHDT, CDR2 YNNKEL (reference sequence). Trimming cost V 3 bases and J 2 bases, with 17 bases left between them.

A remark on this clone: Other DNA sequences within the sample encode an identical CDR3. The chain recombines TRBV5-1 with TRBJ2-1, with D tentatively TRBD1 (5 bases). Looked up from germline, CDR1 is SGHRS and CDR2 is YFSETQ. The CDR3 runs to 15 residues. V was cut by 0 bases and J by 0 bases, with 7 bases left in between. CDR3 amino acids: CASSLAQGSYNEQFF. The CDR3 nucleotides read TGCGCCAGCAGCTTGGCGCAGGGCTCCTACAATGAGCAGTTCTTC.

J is TRBJ2-1 and V is TRBV12-3 or TRBV12-4, with 7 bases identical to TRBD1. The CDR3 totals 13 residues. V gave up 10 bases and J gave up 3 bases; unmatched junction bases: 6. CDR3 nucleotides: TGTGCCACCTGCCGGGACAGCTACAATGAGCAGTTCTTC. It yields the protein CATCRDSYNEQFF.

This sequence joins TRBV2 and TRBJ2-7, with 8 bases matching TRBD1. Germline V CDR1 and CDR2: SNHLY, FYNNEI. Trimming removed 3 bases from V and 4 bases from J; junction bases left unmatched: 8. The length of the CDR3 is 15 residues. The DNA for the CDR3 is TGTGCCAGCAGTGAGACAGGGGTGTTCTCTTACGAGCAGTACTTC. Its translation: CASSETGVFSYEQYF.

This chain connects TRBV6-8 to TRBJ1-2; 9 bases are shared with TRBD1. Per germline, CDR1 MNHGY and CDR2 SAAAGT. The V and J ends lost 6 bases and 8 bases, in that order; junction bases with no gene match: 13. The CDR3 length is 15 residues. The CDR3 DNA sequence: TGTGCCAGCAGGGCCCGGGACAGGGTGACGATCGGCTACACCTTC. Encoded protein: CASRARDRVTIGYTF.

The chain couples TRBV9 to TRBJ2-5; 14 positions agree with TRBD2. Germline CDR1 reads SGDLS; CDR2 reads YYNGEE. The CDR3 runs 16 residues. V shed 0 bases, J shed 3 bases, and the junction held 1 base outside the gene matches. CDR3 sequence: CASSVATSGGEETQYF. In DNA form, the CDR3 reads TGTGCCAGCAGCGTAGCGACTAGCGGGGGGGAAGAGACCCAGTACTTC.

DNA of the CDR3: TGTGCCAGCAGCTTAATTGCGCGGGGGCGCTTCTACAATGAGCAGTTCTTC. Amino acids: CASSLIARGRFYNEQFF. The chain combines TRBV5-5 with TRBJ2-1, with D possibly matching TRBD2 (7 bases). Germline V gene data show CDR1 as SGHKS and CDR2 as YYEKEE (reference sequence). There are 17 residues in the CDR3. V was pared by 2 bases and J by 3 bases, with 18 bases between.

V gene TRBV19 combines with J gene TRBJ1-1; D is perhaps TRBD1 (5 bases). The CDR3 is 13 amino acids. V was clipped by 5 bases and J by 5 bases, with 12 bases between them. Looked up from germline, CDR1 is LNHDA and CDR2 is SQIVND (reference sequence). The CDR3 loop reads CASSGGGGTEAFF. Written as DNA, the CDR3 is TGTGCCAGTAGTGGGGGGGGAGGAACTGAAGCTTTCTTT.

The chain couples TRBV5-1 to TRBJ2-6, with TRBD1 matching 8 bases. J was trimmed by 4 bases and V by 5 bases; bases with no gene match: 5. This CDR3 contains 15 residues. CDR1 and CDR2 from the germline V gene are SGHRS and YFSETQ. CDR3: CASRPTGAGANVLTF. CDR3 DNA: TGCGCCAGCAGGCCGACAGGGGCCGGGGCCAACGTCCTGACTTTC.

This sequence joins TRBV2 and TRBJ2-3, with 9 bases aligning to TRBD2. The CDR3 covers 17 residues. Germline assignment: CDR1 SNHLY and CDR2 FYNNEI. The V segment lost 2 bases and the J segment 5 bases; nucleotides outside the gene matches: 11. As DNA, the CDR3 is TGTGCCAGCAGTGAAAGTGTTAGCGGGGGCCGCGTAGATACGCAGTATTTT. Residues: CASSESVSGGRVDTQYF.

The chain couples TRBV6-2 or TRBV6-3 to TRBJ2-2; tentative D call: TRBD2 (5 bases). V shed 0 bases and J shed 4 bases, with 15 bases lying between them. The CDR3 extends over 17 amino acids. Per the germline V gene, CDR1 is MNHEY and CDR2 is SVGEGT. CDR3: CASSYSAAGLTTGELFF. In DNA form, the CDR3 reads TGTGCCAGCAGTTACTCCGCCGCGGGCCTCACCACCGGGGAGCTGTTTTTT.

CDR3 nucleotide sequence: TGTGCCAGCAGTCCAAGGACAGGGGTCACAGATACGCAGTATTTT. This sequence encodes CASSPRTGVTDTQYF. V is TRBV6-6 and J is TRBJ2-3, with 9 bases matching TRBD1. The CDR3 consists of 15 residues. Germline CDR1 reads MNHNY; CDR2 reads SVGAGI (reference sequence). J was trimmed by 2 bases and V by 5 bases; bases with no gene match: 5.

V and J are TRBV3-1 (or the pseudogene TRBV3-2) and TRBJ1-1; D perhaps matches TRBD1 (6 bases). V gave up 4 bases and J gave up 2 bases, with 23 bases separating them. The CDR3 contains 18 residues. Per germline, CDR1 LGHDT and CDR2 YNNKEL (reference sequence). DNA for the CDR3: TGTGCCAGCAGCCCCGCCGGGGGGCCCCTAATGTCAAACACTGAAGCTTTCTTT. Protein product: CASSPAGGPLMSNTEAFF.

The CDR3 sequence is CASSLVRAGEKETQYF. CDR3 coding DNA: TGTGCCAGCAGCTTAGTGCGAGCGGGGGAGAAAGAGACCCAGTACTTC. The chain recombines TRBV7-8 with TRBJ2-5, with 8 bases matching TRBD2. The CDR3 is 16 residues long. The trim removed 1 base at V and 3 bases at J, leaving 7 bases unmatched. Germline assignment: CDR1 SGHVS and CDR2 FQNEAQ.

This clone appeared a few times. The same CDR3 can be traced to other DNA sequences in this sample. The V and J genes are TRBV5-4 and TRBJ1-5, with no clear D. This CDR3 has 14 residues. V lost 2 bases to trimming and J lost 4 bases, with 10 bases between them. Per the germline V gene, CDR1 is SGHNT and CDR2 is YYREEE (reference sequence). CDR3 coding DNA: TGTGCCAGCAGCTTAGAGGGCGGGAATCAGCCCCAGCATTTT. It encodes CASSLEGGNQPQHF.

This chain uses TRBV27 with TRBJ2-3; D may be TRBD1 (5 bases). CDR3 size: 15 residues. Germline-derived CDR1 and CDR2 are MNHEY and SMNVEV (reference sequence). Trimming cost V 2 bases and J 0 bases, with 9 bases left between them. The CDR3: CASSLMGLSTDTQYF. The DNA for the CDR3 is TGTGCCAGCAGTTTAATGGGGCTCAGCACAGATACGCAGTATTTT.

The CDR3 DNA reads as TGCAGCGCCCACACCACGGGGACCCAGTACTTC. Translating it yields CSAHTTGTQYF. This chain joins TRBV29-1 and TRBJ2-5; D gene uncertain. The CDR3 sequence is 11 residues long. Trimming left V 7 bases short and J 7 bases short, with 13 bases between. From germline, CDR1 is SQVTM and CDR2 ANQGSEA.

The chain combines TRBV5-4 with TRBJ1-6; TRBD1 might be the D (6 bases). CDR1 is SGHNT and CDR2 is YYREEE in the germline V gene (reference sequence). CDR3 length: 14 amino acids. With 4 bases removed from V and 6 bases from J, the gap between germline ends came to 11 bases. The CDR3 DNA reads as TGTGCCAGCAGCCCAACAGGGCTTAATTCACCCCTCCACTTT. Amino acid sequence: CASSPTGLNSPLHF.

The chain joins TRBV9 to TRBJ1-4; D is ambiguous. Trimming took off 0 bases at V and 8 bases at J, with 11 bases between the two ends. The V gene's germline CDR1 is SGDLS and CDR2 YYNGEE. This CDR3 is 14 amino acids long. Here the CDR3 DNA reads TGTGCCAGCAGCGTAGGGTTGATGGGCGAAAAACTGTTTTTT. Protein sequence: CASSVGLMGEKLFF.

The chain couples TRBV30 to TRBJ2-1, with TRBD2 identical over 9 bases. The germline gives CDR1 GTSNPN, CDR2 SVGIG (reference sequence). With 7 bases clipped from V and 4 bases from J, the junction kept 11 bases outside the gene matches. The CDR3 has 15 residues. The CDR3 DNA reads TGTGCCTCGGAACCCAAGCGGGGGGTTTACAATGAGCAGTTCTTC. Amino acids: CASEPKRGVYNEQFF. Full variable domain (remainder filled in from reference TRBV30 and TRBJ2-1): SQTIHQWPATLVQPVGSPLSLECTVEGTSNPNLYWYRQAAGRGLQLLFYSVGIGQISSEVPQNLSASRPQDRQFILSSKKLLLSDSGFYLCASEPKRGVYNEQFFGPGTRLTVL.

The genes are TRBV20-1 and TRBJ2-1; D gene unclear. Trimming took off 3 bases at V and 1 base at J, with 7 bases between the two ends. The CDR3 is 13 residues long. Germline CDR1 reads DFQATT; CDR2 reads SNEGSKA (reference sequence). The CDR3 DNA sequence: TGCAGTGCTAGTCCCAGGTCCTACAATGAGCAGTTCTTC. It specifies CSASPRSYNEQFF.

Only one count was recorded for this clone. The rearrangement joins TRBV3-1 (or the pseudogene TRBV3-2) to TRBJ1-2; TRBD1 might be the D (5 bases). Germline V gene lookup returns CDR1 LGHDT and CDR2 YNNKEL (reference sequence). With 0 bases removed from V and 3 bases from J, the gap between germline ends came to 17 bases. This CDR3 region has 17 residues. The CDR3 DNA reads as TGTGCCAGCAGCCAAGATTTCAGGGCCCCCCTGGACTATGGCTACACCTTC. Translation gives CASSQDFRAPLDYGYTF.

This chain uses TRBV5-4 with TRBJ1-2; unclear D gene. Germline values: CDR1 SGHNT, CDR2 YYREEE (reference sequence). This CDR3 is 14 amino acids long. Trimming took 2 bases from V and 3 from J, leaving 11 bases between them. CDR3 nucleotides: TGTGCCAGCAGCTTCTCCCGACAACACTATGGCTACACCTTC. It codes for CASSFSRQHYGYTF.

This clone occurred once. The J gene is TRBJ1-2, the V gene TRBV29-1; 8 bases line up with TRBD1. CDR1 is SQVTM, CDR2 ANQGSEA, per germline. The length of the CDR3 is 12 residues. J lost 8 bases, V lost 4 bases, and 6 bases had no gene match. The CDR3 here is CSVADRVKGYTF. CDR3 coding DNA: TGCAGCGTTGCGGACAGGGTGAAGGGCTACACCTTC. Based on the CDR3 plus reference TRBV29-1 and TRBJ1-2, the full variable domain is SAVISQKPSRDICQRGTSLTIQCQVDSQVTMMFWYRQQPGQSLTLIATANQGSEATYESGFVIDKFPISRPNLTFSTLTVSNMSPEDSSIYLCSVADRVKGYTFGSGTRLTVV.

The V gene is TRBV29-1, the J gene TRBJ1-3; no reliable D call. V was cut by 3 bases and J by 1 base, with 7 bases left in between. Germline values: CDR1 SQVTM, CDR2 ANQGSEA. The CDR3 consists of 13 residues. The CDR3 DNA sequence: TGCAGCGTTGACGGGAGGTCTGGAAACACCATATATTTT. Amino acid sequence: CSVDGRSGNTIYF. Full variable domain (missing parts from reference TRBV29-1 and TRBJ1-3): SAVISQKPSRDICQRGTSLTIQCQVDSQVTMMFWYRQQPGQSLTLIATANQGSEATYESGFVIDKFPISRPNLTFSTLTVSNMSPEDSSIYLCSVDGRSGNTIYFGEGSWLTVV.

This clone was observed a handful of times. J is TRBJ1-3 and V is TRBV5-1, with D hard to call. V was clipped by 4 bases and J by 2 bases, with 10 bases between them. Germline CDR1 SGHRS, CDR2 YFSETQ. CDR3 length equals 14 residues. CDR3: CASSPGITGNTIYF. For the CDR3, the DNA is TGCGCCAGCAGCCCAGGTATAACTGGAAACACCATATATTTT. Full variable domain (remainder filled in from reference TRBV5-1 and TRBJ1-3): KAGVTQTPRYLIKTRGQQVTLSCSPISGHRSVSWYQQTPGQGLQFLFEYFSETQRNKGNFPGRFSGRQFSNSRSEMNVSTLELGDSALYLCASSPGITGNTIYFGEGSWLTVV.

The chain links TRBV3-1 (or the pseudogene TRBV3-2) to TRBJ1-5; 8 bases are shared with TRBD1. J was trimmed by 7 bases and V by 4 bases; bases with no gene match: 6. CDR3 size: 14 residues. CDR1 LGHDT and CDR2 YNNKEL come from the germline V gene (reference sequence). The CDR3 nucleotides read TGTGCCAGCAGCCTACAGGGGGGGGGACAGCCCCAGCATTTT. Residues: CASSLQGGGQPQHF.

This sequence joins TRBV29-1 and TRBJ2-1, with D possibly TRBD1 on 6 matching bases. Germline values: CDR1 SQVTM, CDR2 ANQGSEA. CDR3 length: 15 amino acids. Trimming pared 0 bases from V and 9 bases from J, leaving 18 bases between. The CDR3 nucleotides read TGCAGCGTTGAAGAAGTGGGACACACATACGGTGAGCAGTTCTTC. This encodes CSVEEVGHTYGEQFF.

This clone was found once. The V gene is TRBV19, the J gene TRBJ2-1; D possibly corresponds to TRBD1 (5 bases). The CDR3 spans 17 residues. V was clipped by 1 base and J by 5 bases, with 18 bases between them. CDR1 LNHDA and CDR2 SQIVND come from the germline V gene (reference sequence). CDR3 nucleotides: TGTGCCAGTAGTATAGCCAGGGATCAAGAGGTGGACAATGAGCAGTTCTTC. It specifies CASSIARDQEVDNEQFF.

V usage is TRBV10-3 and J usage is TRBJ1-4, with no clear D. V lost 3 bases and J lost 5, with 7 bases in between. The CDR3 length is 13 residues. CDR1 is ENHRY, CDR2 SYGVKD, per germline. The CDR3 sequence is CAISDGENEKLFF. The CDR3 nucleotides are TGTGCCATCAGTGATGGAGAGAATGAAAAACTGTTTTTT.

This clone was picked up a small number of times. The chain joins TRBV13 to TRBJ2-3; D unclear. Germline CDR1 and CDR2: PRHDT and FYEKMQ (reference sequence). The CDR3 spans 12 residues. V was pared by 6 bases and J by 4 bases, with 8 bases between. CDR3 in DNA: TGTGCCAGCAGTTACTTGGCAGATACGCAGTATTTT. Its translation: CASSYLADTQYF.